This TCR beta chain originates from a study of cytomegalovirus exposure and HLA in healthy donors. General study points: Among the CMV-associated chains, a few were confirmed in vitro as specific for CMV antigens. Segments of the TCR beta V type were, in most cases, productive about 90% or about 30% of the time in an earlier analysis.

PCR was performed using 60 Vbeta and 13 Jbeta primers. The data were produced by immunoSEQ multiplex PCR, yet TCRdb's version contains in-frame clones alone and is incomplete. Altogether roughly 130,000 clones are present, more than 60% being singletons, with the ten largest covering around 1.8%. On this clone: Its antigen is unknown.

The CDR3 contains 18 residues. Losses at the gene ends were 5 bases for V and 0 bases for J; bases not matched to a gene: 10. CDR1 and CDR2 (germline): LGHNA, YNFKEQ. This TCR was sampled from a woman between 40 and 55 years old in good health and CMV-seronegative. Sequencing was performed on PBMCs. J is TRBJ1-4 and V is TRBV4-2; 9 bases are shared with TRBD1. The CDR3 here is CASSFPTGGSSTNEKLFF. The CDR3 coding sequence is TGTGCCAGCAGCTTCCCGACAGGGGGTTCTTCAACTAATGAAAAACTGTTTTTT.